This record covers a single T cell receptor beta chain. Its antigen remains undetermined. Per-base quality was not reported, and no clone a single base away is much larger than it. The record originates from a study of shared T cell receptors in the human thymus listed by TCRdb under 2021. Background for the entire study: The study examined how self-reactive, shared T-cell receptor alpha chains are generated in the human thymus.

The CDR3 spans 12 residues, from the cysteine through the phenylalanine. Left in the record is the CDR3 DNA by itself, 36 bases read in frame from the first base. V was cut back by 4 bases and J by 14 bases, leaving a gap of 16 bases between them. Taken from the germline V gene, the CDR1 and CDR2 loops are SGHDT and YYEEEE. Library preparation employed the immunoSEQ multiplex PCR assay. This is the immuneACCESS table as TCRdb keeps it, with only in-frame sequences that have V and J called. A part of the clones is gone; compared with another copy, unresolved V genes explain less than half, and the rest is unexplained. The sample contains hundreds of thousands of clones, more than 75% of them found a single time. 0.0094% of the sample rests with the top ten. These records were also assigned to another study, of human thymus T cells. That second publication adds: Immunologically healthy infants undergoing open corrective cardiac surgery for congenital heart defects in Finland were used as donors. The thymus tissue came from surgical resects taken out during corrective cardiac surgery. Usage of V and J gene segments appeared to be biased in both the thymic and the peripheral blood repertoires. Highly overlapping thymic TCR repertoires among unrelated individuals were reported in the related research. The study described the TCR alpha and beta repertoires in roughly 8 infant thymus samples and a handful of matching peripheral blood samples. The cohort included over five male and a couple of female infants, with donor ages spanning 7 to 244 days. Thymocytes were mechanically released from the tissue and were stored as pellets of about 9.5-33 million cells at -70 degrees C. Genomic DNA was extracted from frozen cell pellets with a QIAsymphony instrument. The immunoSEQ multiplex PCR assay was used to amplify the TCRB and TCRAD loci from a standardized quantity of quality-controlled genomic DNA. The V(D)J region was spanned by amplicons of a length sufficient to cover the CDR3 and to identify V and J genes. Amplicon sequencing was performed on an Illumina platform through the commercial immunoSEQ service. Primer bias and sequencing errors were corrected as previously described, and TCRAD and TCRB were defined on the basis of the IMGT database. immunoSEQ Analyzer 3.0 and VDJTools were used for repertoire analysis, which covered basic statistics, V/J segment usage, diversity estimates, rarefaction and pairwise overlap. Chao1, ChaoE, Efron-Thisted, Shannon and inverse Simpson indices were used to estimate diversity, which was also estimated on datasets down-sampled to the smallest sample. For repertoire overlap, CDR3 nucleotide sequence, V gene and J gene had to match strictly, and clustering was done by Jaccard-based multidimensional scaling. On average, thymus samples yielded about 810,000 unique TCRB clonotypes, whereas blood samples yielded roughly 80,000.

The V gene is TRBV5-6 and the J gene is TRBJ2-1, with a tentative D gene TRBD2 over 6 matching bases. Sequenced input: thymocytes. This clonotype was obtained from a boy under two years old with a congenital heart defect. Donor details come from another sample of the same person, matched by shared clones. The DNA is TGTGCCAGCAGCCGCACCGGGACTCCGGAGTTCTTC. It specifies CASSRTGTPEFF.